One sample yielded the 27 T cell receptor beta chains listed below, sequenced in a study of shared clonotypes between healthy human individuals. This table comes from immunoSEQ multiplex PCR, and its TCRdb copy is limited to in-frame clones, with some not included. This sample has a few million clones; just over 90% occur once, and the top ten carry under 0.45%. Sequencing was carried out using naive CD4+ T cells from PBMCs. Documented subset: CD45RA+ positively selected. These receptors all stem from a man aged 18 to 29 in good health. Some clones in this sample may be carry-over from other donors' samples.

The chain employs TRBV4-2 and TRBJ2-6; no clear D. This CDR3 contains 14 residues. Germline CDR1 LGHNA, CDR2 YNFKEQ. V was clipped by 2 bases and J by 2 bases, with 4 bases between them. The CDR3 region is CASSQRTGANVLTF. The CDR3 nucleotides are TGTGCCAGCAGCCAACGGACTGGGGCCAACGTCCTGACTTTC.

The CDR3: CASSLGPRDQPAYEQYF. The CDR3 DNA reads TGTGCCAGCAGCTTAGGCCCCCGGGACCAGCCCGCCTACGAGCAGTACTTC. The chain joins TRBV7-2 to TRBJ2-7; TRBD1 or TRBD2 may be the D gene (5 bases each). The CDR3 totals 17 residues. Deletions cut 1 base from V and 2 bases from J, with 18 bases between. CDR1 is SGHTA and CDR2 is FQGNSA in the germline V gene.

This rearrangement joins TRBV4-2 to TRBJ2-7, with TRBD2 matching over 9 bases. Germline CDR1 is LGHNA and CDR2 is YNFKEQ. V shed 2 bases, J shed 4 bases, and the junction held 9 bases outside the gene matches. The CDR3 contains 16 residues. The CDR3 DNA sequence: TGTGCCAGCAGCCAAACCTCCTTAGCGGGAGTGTACGAGCAGTACTTC. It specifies CASSQTSLAGVYEQYF.

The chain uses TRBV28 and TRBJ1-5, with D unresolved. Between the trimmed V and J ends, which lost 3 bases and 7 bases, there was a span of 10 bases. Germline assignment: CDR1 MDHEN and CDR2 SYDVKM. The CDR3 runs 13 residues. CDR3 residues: CASSFALGQPQHF. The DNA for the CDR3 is TGTGCCAGCAGTTTTGCGTTGGGCCAGCCCCAGCATTTT.

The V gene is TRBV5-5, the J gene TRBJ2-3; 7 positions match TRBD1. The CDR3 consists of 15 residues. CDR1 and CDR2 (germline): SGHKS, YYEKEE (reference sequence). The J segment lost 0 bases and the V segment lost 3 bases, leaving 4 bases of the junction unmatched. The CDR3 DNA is TGTGCCAGCAGCTCCAGGGGGATAAGCACAGATACGCAGTATTTT. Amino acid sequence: CASSSRGISTDTQYF.

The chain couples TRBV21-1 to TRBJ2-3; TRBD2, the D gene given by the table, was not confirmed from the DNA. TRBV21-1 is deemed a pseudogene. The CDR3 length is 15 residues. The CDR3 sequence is CASSRGREGPDTQYF. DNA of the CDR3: TGTGCCAGCAGCCGGGGGCGGGAGGGGCCAGATACGCAGTATTTT.

Written as DNA, the CDR3 is TGTGCCTGGAGGCCACGCCGGACATTCAATGAAAAACTGTTTTTT. It specifies CAWRPRRTFNEKLFF. The chain employs TRBV30 and TRBJ1-4; possible D gene TRBD1, 5 bases. V gave up 3 bases and J gave up 5 bases, with 16 bases separating them. Germline lookup yields CDR1 GTSNPN and CDR2 SVGIG (reference sequence). The CDR3 has 15 amino acids.

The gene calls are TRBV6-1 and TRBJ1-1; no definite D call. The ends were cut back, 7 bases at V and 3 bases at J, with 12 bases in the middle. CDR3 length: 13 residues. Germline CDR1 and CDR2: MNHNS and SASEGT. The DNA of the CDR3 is TGTGCCAGCAAGGAACACCTGGACACTGAAGCTTTCTTT. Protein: CASKEHLDTEAFF.

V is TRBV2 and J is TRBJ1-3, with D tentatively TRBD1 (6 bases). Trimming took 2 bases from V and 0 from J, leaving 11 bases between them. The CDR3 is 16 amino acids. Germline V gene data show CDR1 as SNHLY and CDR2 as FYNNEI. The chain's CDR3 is CASSERQEVSGNTIYF. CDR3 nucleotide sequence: TGTGCCAGCAGTGAAAGACAGGAGGTCTCTGGAAACACCATATATTTT.

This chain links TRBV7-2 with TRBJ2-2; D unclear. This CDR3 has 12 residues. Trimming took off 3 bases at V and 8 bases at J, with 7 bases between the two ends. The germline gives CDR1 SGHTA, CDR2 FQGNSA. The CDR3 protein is CASSFFRGELFF. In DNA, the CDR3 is TGTGCCAGCAGCTTTTTTCGAGGGGAGCTGTTTTTT. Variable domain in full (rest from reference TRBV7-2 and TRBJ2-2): GAGVSQSPSNKVTEKGKDVELRCDPISGHTALYWYRQSLGQGLEFLIYFQGNSAPDKSGLPSDRFSAERTGGSVSTLTIQRTQQEDSAVYLCASSFFRGELFFGEGSRLTVL.

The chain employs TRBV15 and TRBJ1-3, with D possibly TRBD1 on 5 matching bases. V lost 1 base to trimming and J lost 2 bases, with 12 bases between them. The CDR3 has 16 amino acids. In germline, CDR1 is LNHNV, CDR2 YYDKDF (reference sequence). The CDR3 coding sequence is TGTGCCACCAGCAGAGTAGCAGGGACGACTGGAAACACCATATATTTT. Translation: CATSRVAGTTGNTIYF.

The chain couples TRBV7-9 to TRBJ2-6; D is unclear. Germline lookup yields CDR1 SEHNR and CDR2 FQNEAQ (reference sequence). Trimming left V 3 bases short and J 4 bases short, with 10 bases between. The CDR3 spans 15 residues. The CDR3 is CASSLGSGGANVLTF. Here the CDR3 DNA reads TGTGCCAGCAGCTTGGGGTCGGGCGGGGCCAACGTCCTGACTTTC.

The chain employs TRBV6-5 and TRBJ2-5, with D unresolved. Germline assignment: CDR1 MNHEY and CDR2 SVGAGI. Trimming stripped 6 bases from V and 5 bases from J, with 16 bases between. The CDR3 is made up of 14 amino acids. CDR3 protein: CASSLSWGRETQYF. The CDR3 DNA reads TGTGCCAGCAGCCTATCTTGGGGTCGGGAGACCCAGTACTTC.

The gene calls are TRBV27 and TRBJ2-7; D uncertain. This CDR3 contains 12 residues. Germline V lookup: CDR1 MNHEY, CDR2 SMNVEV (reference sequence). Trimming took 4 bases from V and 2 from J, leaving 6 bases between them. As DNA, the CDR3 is TGTGCCAGCAGTTCCCAGGCCTACGAGCAGTACTTC. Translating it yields CASSSQAYEQYF.

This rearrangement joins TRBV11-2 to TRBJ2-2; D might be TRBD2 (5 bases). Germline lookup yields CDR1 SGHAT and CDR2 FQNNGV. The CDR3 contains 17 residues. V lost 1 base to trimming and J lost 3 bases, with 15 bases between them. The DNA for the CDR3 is TGTGCCAGCAGCTTAGGCCCCACGTCGGGGTACACCGGGGAGCTGTTTTTT. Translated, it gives CASSLGPTSGYTGELFF.

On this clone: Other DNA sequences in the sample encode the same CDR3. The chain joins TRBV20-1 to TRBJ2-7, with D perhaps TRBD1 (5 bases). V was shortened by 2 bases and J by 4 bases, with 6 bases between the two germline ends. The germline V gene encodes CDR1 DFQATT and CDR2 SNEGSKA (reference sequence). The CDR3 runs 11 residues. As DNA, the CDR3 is TGCAGTGCTAGAAAGGGGTACGAGCAGTACTTC. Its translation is CSARKGYEQYF.

The CDR3 sequence is CASSPFGGRASHEQYF. As DNA, the CDR3 is TGTGCCAGCAGCCCCTTTGGGGGGAGGGCCAGCCACGAGCAGTACTTC. The rearrangement links TRBV7-2 to TRBJ2-7; 7 nucleotides align to TRBD2. The CDR3 is 16 amino acids. V lost 5 bases and J lost 5; bases outside the gene matches: 15. Germline V CDR1 and CDR2: SGHTA, FQGNSA.

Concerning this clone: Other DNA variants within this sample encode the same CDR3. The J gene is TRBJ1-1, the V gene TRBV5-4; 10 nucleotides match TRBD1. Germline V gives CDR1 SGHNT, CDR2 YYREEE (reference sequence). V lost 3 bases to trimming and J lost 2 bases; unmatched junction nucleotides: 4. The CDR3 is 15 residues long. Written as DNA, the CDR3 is TGTGCCAGCAGCTCTAGGACAGGGGGAAACACTGAAGCTTTCTTT. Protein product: CASSSRTGGNTEAFF.

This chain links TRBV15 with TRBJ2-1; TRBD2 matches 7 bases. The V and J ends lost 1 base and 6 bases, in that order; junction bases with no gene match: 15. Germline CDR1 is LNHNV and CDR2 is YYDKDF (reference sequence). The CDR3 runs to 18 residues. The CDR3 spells CATSRALGGAGTVNEQFF. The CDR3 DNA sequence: TGTGCCACCAGCAGAGCCCTGGGGGGAGCGGGAACGGTCAATGAGCAGTTCTTC.

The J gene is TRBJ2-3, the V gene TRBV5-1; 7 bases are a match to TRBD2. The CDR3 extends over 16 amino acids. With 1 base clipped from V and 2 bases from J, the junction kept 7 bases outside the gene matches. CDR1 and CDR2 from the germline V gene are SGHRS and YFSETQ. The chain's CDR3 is CASSLPSGKATDTQYF. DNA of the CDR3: TGCGCCAGCAGCTTGCCCAGCGGGAAGGCCACAGATACGCAGTATTTT.

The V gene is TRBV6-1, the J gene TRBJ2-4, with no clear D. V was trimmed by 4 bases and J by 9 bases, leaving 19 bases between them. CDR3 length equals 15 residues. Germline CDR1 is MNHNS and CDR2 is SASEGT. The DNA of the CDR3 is TGTGCCAGCAGTGGTGGGTCTCAATCTACCATCATTCAGTACTTC. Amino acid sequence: CASSGGSQSTIIQYF.

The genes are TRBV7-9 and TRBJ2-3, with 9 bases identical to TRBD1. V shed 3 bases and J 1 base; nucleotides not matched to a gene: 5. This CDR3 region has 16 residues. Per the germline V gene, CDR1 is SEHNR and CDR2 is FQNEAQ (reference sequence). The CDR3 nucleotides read TGTGCCAGCAGCTTTACCCGGACAGGGGGCACAGATACGCAGTATTTT. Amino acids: CASSFTRTGGTDTQYF.

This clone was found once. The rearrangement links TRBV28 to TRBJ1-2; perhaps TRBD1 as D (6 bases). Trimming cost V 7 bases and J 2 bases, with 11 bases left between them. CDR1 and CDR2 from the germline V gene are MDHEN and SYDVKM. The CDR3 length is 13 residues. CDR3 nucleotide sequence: TGTGCCAGCATGCGGGACAACAACTATGGCTACACCTTC. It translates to CASMRDNNYGYTF.

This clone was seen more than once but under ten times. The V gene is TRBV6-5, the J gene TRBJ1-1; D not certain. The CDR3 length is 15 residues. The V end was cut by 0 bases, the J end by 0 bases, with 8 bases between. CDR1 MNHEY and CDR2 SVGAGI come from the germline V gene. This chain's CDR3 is CASSYSRSMNTEAFF. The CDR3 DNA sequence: TGTGCCAGCAGTTACTCTCGGAGCATGAACACTGAAGCTTTCTTT.

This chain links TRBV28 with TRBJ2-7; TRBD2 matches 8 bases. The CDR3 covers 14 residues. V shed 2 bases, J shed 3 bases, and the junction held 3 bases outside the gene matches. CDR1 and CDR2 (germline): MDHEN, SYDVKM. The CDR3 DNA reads TGTGCCAGCAGTTTACTAGCGGGCTACTACGAGCAGTACTTC. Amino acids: CASSLLAGYYEQYF. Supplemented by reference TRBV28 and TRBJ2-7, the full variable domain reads DVKVTQSSRYLVKRTGEKVFLECVQDMDHENMFWYRQDPGLGLRLIYFSYDVKMKEKGDIPEGYSVSREKKERFSLILESASTNQTSMYLCASSLLAGYYEQYFGPGTRLTVT.

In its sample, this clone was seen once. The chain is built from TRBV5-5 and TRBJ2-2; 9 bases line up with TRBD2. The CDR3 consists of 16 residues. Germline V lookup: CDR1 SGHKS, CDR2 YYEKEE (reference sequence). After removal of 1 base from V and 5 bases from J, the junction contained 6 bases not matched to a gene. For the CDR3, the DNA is TGTGCCAGCAGCTTGATAGCGGGAGTTTTTACCGGGGAGCTGTTTTTT. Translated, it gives CASSLIAGVFTGELFF.

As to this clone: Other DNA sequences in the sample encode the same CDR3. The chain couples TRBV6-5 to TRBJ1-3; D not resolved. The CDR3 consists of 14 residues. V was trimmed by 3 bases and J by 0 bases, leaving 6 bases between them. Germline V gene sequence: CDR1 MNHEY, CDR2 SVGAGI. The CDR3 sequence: CASSYGLSGNTIYF. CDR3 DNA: TGTGCCAGCAGTTATGGCCTCTCTGGAAACACCATATATTTT.